The TCR beta chain described here comes from a study of regulatory T cells in long-lasting Graves disease. This clonotype was counted only a few times. Its antigen remains unidentified. Regarding the study as a whole: Persistent disease exhibited a predilection for TRBV28, TRBJ1-2 and TRBJ2-5. Limited sample numbers may have lowered accuracy.

Arm-PCR with iRepertoire HTBI primers amplified the CDR3 regions for these TCR beta libraries. From the multiplex PCR reads, TCRdb called clonotypes with MiXCR, one entry per CDR3 protein. The repertoire consists of hundreds of thousands of distinct CDR3 sequences, with 25% to 35% occurring once and the leading ten covering 40% to 55%. Specified time point: persistent/refractory GD, antithyroid drugs over 5 years with positive TRAb. RNA isolated from PBMCs was used to make the TCR library. It was American Thyroid Association guidelines that determined Graves' disease diagnosis. The V and J ends lost 2 bases and 0 bases, in that order; junction bases with no gene match: 2. The length of the CDR3 is 15 residues. Germline loops: CDR1 DFQATT, CDR2 SNEGSKA (reference sequence).

This sample comprised peripheral blood mononuclear cells (PBMCs), obtained when the disease was refractory, from a patient treated with antithyroid drugs. The source of this sequence is a female donor with Graves disease. The chain employs TRBV20-1 and TRBJ2-7; TRBD2 agrees at 12 bases. CDR3 region: CSARPGLAGSYEQYF. The CDR3, as DNA: TGCAGTGCTAGACCGGGACTAGCGGGCTCCTACGAGCAGTACTTC.